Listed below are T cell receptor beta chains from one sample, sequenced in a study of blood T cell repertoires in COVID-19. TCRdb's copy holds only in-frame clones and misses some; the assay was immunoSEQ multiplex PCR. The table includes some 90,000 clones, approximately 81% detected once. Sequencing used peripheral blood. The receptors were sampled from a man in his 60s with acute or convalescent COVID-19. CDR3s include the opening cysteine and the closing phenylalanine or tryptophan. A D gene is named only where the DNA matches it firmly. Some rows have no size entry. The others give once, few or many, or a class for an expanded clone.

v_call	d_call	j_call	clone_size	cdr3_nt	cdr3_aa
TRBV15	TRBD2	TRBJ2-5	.	TGTGCCACCAGCAAACGCCTAGCGGGGGATCAAGAGACCCAGTACTTC	CATSKRLAGDQETQYF
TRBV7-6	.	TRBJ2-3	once	TGTGCCAGCAGCTCTAGACCGAGAGACACAGATACGCAGTATTTT	CASSSRPRDTDTQYF
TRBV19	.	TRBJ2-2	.	TGTGCCAGTAGTATTTTCGTAGGAGGAACCGGGGAGCTGTTTTTT	CASSIFVGGTGELFF
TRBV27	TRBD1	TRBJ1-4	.	TGTGCCAGCAGCCTCAGACAGGGCCTGTCGGGAAATGAAAAACTGTTTTTT	CASSLRQGLSGNEKLFF
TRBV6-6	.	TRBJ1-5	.	TGTGCCAGCAGAGGTGCAGGGATGGATCAGCCCCAGCATTTT	CASRGAGMDQPQHF
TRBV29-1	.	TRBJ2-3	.	TGCAGCGTTGAAGATCGGGGTGGAGATACGCAGTATTTT	CSVEDRGGDTQYF
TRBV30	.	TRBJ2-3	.	TGTGCCTGGAGTGTACCGACTAGTATTGTAGATACGCAGTATTTT	CAWSVPTSIVDTQYF
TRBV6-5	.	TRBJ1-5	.	TGTGCCAGCAAGCCCGGGAATCAGCCCCAGCATTTT	CASKPGNQPQHF
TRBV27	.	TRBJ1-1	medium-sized	TGTGCCAGCAGTTTATCATCACATGGTATAGAAGCTTTCTTT	CASSLSSHGIEAFF
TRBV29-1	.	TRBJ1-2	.	TGCAGCGTTAAACCAGGGAACTATGGCTACACCTTC	CSVKPGNYGYTF
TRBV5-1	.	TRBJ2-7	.	TGCGCCAGCAGCTTGGGACTGGGACTCGTAGTCGAGCAGTACTTC	CASSLGLGLVVEQYF
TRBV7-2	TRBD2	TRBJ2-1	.	TGTGCCAGCAGCTTACTGCAACTAGCGGTTCGTAATGAGCAGTTCTTC	CASSLLQLAVRNEQFF
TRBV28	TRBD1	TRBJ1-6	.	TGTGCCACCTTGTCACAGGGGCTGCCACCCCTCCACTTT	CATLSQGLPPLHF
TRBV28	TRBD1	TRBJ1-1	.	TGTGCCAGCAGGGTCGGACAGGGAGTAAACACTGAAGCTTTCTTT	CASRVGQGVNTEAFF
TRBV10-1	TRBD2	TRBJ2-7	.	TGCGCCAGCAGTTTAGGACTAGCGGGAGCGATAAACGAGCAGTACTTC	CASSLGLAGAINEQYF
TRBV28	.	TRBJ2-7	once	TGTGCCAGCAACCCCCTGACAGATGGGTACGAGCAGTACTTC	CASNPLTDGYEQYF
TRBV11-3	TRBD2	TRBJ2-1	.	TGTGCCAGCAGCTTTCGCGGGGGGGCCTACAATGAGCAGTTCTTC	CASSFRGGAYNEQFF
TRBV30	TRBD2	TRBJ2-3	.	TGTGCCTGGAGTGTGGGAGCGGGGGGGCGTAAAGATACGCAGTATTTT	CAWSVGAGGRKDTQYF
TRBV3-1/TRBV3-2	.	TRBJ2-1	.	TGTGCCAGCAGCCAAGCTACAGTTGGGGAGCAGTTCTTC	CASSQATVGEQFF